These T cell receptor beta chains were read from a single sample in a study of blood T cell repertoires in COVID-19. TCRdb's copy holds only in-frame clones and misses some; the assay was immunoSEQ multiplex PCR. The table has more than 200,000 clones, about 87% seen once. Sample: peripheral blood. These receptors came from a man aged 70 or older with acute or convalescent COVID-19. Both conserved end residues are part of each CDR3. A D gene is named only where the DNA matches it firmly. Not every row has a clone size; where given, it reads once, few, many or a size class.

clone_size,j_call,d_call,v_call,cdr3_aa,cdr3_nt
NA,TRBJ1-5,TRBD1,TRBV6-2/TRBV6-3,CASSYGQGDQPQHF,TGTGCCAGCAGTTATGGACAGGGAGACCAGCCCCAGCATTTT
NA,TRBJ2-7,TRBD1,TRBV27,CASHGLTGGYEQYF,TGTGCCAGTCATGGACTGACAGGGGGCTACGAGCAGTACTTC
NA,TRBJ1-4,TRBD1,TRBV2,CASTRDRANEKLFF,TGTGCCAGCACCCGGGACAGGGCAAATGAAAAACTGTTTTTT
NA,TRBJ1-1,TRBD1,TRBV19,CASSYPGGTEAFF,TGTGCCAGTAGTTACCCAGGGGGCACTGAAGCTTTCTTT
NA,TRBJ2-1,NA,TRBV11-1,CASSLESSQGNEQFF,TGTGCCAGCAGCTTAGAGTCGTCTCAGGGTAATGAGCAGTTCTTC
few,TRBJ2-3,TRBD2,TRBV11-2,CASSRPTGTRSHTQYF,TGTGCCAGCAGCCGACCGACCGGGACTAGGTCCCATACGCAGTATTTT
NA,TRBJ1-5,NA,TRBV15,CATSRPAGNNQPQHF,TGTGCCACCAGCAGACCCGCCGGTAACAATCAGCCCCAGCATTTT
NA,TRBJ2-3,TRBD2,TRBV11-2,CASNEVGRGTDTQYF,TGTGCCAGCAACGAGGTGGGGAGGGGCACAGATACGCAGTATTTT
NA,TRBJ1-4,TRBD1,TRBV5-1,CASSGPGTGNEKLFF,TGCGCCAGCAGTGGACCCGGGACAGGGAATGAAAAACTGTTTTTT
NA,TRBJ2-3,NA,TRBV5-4,CASSRDSTDTQYF,TGTGCCTCCTCCCGGGACTCCACAGATACGCAGTATTTT
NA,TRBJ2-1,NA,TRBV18,CASSLGPVEYNEQFF,TGTGCCAGCTCACTGGGCCCTGTTGAATACAATGAGCAGTTCTTC
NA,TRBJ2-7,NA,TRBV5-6,CASSSRDYEQYF,TGTGCCAGCAGCTCCAGGGACTACGAGCAGTACTTC
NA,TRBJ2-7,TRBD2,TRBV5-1,CASSPGRLAGFSEEQYF,TGCGCCAGCAGCCCGGGTCGGCTAGCGGGATTCTCAGAAGAGCAGTACTTC
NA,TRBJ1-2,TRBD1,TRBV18,CASSLTTGSNYGYTF,TGTGCCAGCTCACTAACGACAGGGTCGAACTATGGCTACACCTTC
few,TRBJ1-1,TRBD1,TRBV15,CATSGDRNTEAFF,TGTGCCACCAGCGGGGACAGGAACACTGAAGCTTTCTTT
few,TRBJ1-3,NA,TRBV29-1,CSADISGNTIYF,TGCAGCGCCGACATTTCTGGAAACACCATATATTTT
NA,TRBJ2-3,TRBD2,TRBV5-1,CASSRSGSPTDTQYF,TGCGCCAGCAGCAGGAGCGGGAGTCCCACAGATACGCAGTATTTT
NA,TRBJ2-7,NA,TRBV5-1,CASSGTNYEQYF,TGCGCCAGCAGCGGGACAAACTACGAGCAGTACTTC
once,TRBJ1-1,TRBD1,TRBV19,CASSYGTGWSTEAFF,TGTGCCAGTAGTTATGGGACAGGCTGGAGCACTGAAGCTTTCTTT
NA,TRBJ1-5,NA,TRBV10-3,CAISEGHDQPQHF,TGTGCCATCAGTGAGGGCCACGATCAGCCCCAGCATTTT
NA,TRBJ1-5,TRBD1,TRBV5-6,CASSFTGTGGMPQHF,TGTGCCAGCAGCTTCACCGGGACAGGGGGAATGCCCCAGCATTTT
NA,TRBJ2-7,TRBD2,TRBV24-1,CATSGTSGSYEQYF,TGTGCCACCTCCGGGACTAGCGGCTCCTACGAGCAGTACTTC